The clone carrying this TCR beta chain was seen repeatedly, ten times or more. These data originate in a study of T cell changes during pregnancy in multiple sclerosis. TCRdb's copy holds only in-frame clones and misses some; the assay was immunoSEQ multiplex PCR. This repertoire shows roughly 80,000 clones, just over 90% found once; its top ten account for 2.5% to 3%. Germline lookup yields CDR1 GTSNPN and CDR2 SVGIG (reference sequence). V was shortened by 0 bases and J by 11 bases, with 8 bases between the two germline ends. The CDR3 covers 12 residues. This chain uses TRBV30 with TRBJ1-6; D is possibly TRBD1 (5 bases). This TCR derives from a female donor with multiple sclerosis, enrolled in a pregnancy study. The sequencing here drew on peripheral blood, taken before pregnancy. CDR3 in amino acids: CAWSVKGPPLHF. CDR3 coding DNA: TGTGCCTGGAGTGTAAAGGGGCCACCCCTCCACTTT.